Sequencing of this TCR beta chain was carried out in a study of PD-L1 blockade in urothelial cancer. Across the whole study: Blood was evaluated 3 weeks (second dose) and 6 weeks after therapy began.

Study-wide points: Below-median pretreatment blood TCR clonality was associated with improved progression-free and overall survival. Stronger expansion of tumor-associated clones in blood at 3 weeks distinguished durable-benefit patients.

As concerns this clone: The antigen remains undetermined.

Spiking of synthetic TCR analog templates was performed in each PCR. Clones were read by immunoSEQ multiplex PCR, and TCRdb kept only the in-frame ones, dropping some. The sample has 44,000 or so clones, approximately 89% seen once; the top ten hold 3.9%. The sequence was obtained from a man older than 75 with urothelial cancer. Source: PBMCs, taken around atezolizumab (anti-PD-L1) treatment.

The CDR3 region has the DNA TGTGCCAGCAGTGAAGCGGGAGGGCCAGGCGAGCAGTACTTC. This sequence encodes CASSEAGGPGEQYF. The rearrangement uses TRBV6-1 and TRBJ2-7, with TRBD2 identical over 7 bases. This CDR3 has 14 amino acids. In germline, CDR1 is MNHNS, CDR2 SASEGT. V lost 0 bases and J lost 6; bases outside the gene matches: 5.